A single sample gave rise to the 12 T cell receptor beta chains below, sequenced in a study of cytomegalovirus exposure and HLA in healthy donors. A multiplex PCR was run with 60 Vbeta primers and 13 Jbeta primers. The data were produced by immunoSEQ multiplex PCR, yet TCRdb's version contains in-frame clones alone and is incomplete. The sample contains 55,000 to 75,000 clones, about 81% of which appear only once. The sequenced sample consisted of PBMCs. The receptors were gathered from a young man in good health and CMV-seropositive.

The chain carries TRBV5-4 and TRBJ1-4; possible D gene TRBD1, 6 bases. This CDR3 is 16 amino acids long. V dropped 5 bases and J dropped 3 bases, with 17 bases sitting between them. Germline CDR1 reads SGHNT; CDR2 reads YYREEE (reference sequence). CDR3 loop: CASSSAGARSNEKLFF. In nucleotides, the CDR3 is TGTGCCAGCAGTTCTGCAGGGGCGCGGTCTAATGAAAAACTGTTTTTT.

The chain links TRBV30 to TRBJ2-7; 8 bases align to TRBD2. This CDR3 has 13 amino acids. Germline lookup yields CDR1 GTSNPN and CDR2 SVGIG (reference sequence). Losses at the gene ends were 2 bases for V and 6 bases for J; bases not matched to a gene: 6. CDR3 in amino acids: CAWSTTGGTEQYF. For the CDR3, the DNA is TGTGCCTGGAGTACTACGGGGGGGACCGAGCAGTACTTC.

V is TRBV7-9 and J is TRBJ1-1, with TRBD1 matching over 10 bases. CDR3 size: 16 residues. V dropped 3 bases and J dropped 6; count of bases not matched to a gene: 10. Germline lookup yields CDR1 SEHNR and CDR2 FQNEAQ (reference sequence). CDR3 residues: CASSLRLGTGEPEAFF. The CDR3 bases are TGTGCCAGCAGCTTGCGTTTAGGGACAGGGGAGCCTGAAGCTTTCTTT.

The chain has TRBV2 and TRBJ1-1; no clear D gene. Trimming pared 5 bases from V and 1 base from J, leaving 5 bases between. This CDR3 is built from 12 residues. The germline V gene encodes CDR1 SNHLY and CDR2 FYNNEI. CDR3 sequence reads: CASSSGNTEAFF. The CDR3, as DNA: TGTGCCAGCAGTTCAGGGAACACTGAAGCTTTCTTT.

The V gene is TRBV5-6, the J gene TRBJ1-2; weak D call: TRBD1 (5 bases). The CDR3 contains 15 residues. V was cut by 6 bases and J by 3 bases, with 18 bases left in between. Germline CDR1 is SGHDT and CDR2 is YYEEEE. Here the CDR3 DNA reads TGTGCCAGCAACTTCAGATCGTACAGGTACTATGGCTACACCTTC. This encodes CASNFRSYRYYGYTF.

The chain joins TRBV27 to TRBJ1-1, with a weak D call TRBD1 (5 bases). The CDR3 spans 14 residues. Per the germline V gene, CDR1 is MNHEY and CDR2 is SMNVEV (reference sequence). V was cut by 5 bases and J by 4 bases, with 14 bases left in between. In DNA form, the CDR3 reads TGTGCCAGCAGTCCCCTGGGCAGGGTCACTGAAGCTTTCTTT. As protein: CASSPLGRVTEAFF.

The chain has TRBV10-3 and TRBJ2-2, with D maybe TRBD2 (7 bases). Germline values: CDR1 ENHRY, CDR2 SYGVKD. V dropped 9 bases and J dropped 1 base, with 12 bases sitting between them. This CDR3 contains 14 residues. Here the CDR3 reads CAIRGGQNTGELFF. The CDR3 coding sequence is TGTGCCATTCGCGGGGGCCAGAACACCGGGGAGCTGTTTTTT.

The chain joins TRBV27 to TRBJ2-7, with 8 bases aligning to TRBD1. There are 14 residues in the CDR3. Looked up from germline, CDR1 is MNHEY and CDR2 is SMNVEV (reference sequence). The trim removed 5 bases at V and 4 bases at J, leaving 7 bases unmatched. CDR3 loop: CASSPTGDRYEQYF. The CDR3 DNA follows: TGTGCCAGCAGTCCTACCGGGGACAGGTACGAGCAGTACTTC.

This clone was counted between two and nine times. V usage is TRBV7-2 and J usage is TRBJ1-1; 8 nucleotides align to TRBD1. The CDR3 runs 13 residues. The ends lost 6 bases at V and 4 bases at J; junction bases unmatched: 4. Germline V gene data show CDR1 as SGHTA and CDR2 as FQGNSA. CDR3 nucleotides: TGTGCCAGCAGACAAACAGGGGGCACTGAAGCTTTCTTT. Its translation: CASRQTGGTEAFF.

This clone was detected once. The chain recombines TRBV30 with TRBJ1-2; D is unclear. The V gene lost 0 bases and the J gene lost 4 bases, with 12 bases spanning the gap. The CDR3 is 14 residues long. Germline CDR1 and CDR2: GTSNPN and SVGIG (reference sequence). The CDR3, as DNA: TGTGCCTGGAGTGTCACCAGGCACGGCTATGGCTACACCTTC. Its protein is CAWSVTRHGYGYTF.

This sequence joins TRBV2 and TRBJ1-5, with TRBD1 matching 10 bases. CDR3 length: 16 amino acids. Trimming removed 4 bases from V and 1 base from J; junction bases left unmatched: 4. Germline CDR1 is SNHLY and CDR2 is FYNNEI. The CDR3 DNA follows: TGTGCCAGCAGTGGACAGGGGGCGGTCAGCAATCAGCCCCAGCATTTT. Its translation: CASSGQGAVSNQPQHF.

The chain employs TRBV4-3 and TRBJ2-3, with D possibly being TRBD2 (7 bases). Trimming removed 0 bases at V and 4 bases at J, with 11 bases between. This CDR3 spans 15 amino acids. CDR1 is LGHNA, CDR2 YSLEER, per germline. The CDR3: CASSQDRGGADTQYF. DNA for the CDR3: TGCGCCAGCAGCCAAGATCGAGGGGGGGCAGATACGCAGTATTTT.